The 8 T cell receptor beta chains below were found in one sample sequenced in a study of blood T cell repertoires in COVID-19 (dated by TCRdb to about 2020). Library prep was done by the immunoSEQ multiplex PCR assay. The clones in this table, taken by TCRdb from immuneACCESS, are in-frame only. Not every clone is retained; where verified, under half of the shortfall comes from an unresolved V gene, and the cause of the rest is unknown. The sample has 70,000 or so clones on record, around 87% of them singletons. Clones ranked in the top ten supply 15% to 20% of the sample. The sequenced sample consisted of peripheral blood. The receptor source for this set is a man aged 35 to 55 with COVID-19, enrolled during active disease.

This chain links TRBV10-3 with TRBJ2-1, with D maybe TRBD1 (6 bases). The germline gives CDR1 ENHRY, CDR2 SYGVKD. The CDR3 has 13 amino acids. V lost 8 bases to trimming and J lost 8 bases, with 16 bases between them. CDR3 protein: CAIQGTPPDEQFF. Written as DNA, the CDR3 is TGTGCCATCCAGGGGACCCCCCCGGATGAGCAGTTCTTC.

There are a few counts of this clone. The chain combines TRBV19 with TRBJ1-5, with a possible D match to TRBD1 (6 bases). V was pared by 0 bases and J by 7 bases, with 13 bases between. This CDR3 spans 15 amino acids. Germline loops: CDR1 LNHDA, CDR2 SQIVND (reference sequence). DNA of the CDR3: TGTGCCAGTAGTATAGATGGCGGGGGCGGGCAGCCCCAGCATTTT. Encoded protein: CASSIDGGGGQPQHF.

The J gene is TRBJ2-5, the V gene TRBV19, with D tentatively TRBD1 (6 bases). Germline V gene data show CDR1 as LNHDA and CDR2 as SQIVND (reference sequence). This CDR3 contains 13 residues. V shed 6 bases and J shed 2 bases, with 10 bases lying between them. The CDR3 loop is CASRGTLQETQYF. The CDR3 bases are TGTGCCAGTAGAGGGACACTTCAAGAGACCCAGTACTTC.

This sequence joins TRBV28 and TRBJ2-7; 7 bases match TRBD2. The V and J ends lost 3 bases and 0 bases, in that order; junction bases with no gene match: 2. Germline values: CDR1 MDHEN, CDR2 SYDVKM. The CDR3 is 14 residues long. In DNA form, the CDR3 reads TGTGCCAGCAGTTTGAGACTAGCCTCCTACGAGCAGTACTTC. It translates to CASSLRLASYEQYF.

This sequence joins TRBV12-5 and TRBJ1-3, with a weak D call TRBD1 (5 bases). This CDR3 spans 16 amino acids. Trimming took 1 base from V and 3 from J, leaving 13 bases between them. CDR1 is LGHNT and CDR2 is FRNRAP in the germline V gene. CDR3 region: CASGLDPRGGGNTIYF. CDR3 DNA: TGTGCTAGTGGTTTGGACCCTCGCGGGGGTGGAAACACCATATATTTT.

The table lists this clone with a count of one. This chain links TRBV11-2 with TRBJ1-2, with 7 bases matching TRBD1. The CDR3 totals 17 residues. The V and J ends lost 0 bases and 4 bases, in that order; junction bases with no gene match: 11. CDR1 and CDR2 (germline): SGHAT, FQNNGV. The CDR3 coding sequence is TGTGCCAGCAGCTTAGATCCCATAACAGGGGAGAGCTATGGCTACACCTTC. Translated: CASSLDPITGESYGYTF.

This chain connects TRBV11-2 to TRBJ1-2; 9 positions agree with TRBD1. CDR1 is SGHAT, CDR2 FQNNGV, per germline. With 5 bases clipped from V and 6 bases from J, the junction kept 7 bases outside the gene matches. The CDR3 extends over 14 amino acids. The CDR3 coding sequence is TGTGCCAGCAGCCGCGGGGACAGGGCTAATGGCTACACCTTC. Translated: CASSRGDRANGYTF.

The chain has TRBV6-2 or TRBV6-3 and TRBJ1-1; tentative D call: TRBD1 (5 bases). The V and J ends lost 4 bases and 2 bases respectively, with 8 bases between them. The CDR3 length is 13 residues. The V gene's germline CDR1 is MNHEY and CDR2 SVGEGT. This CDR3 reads CASSSDSNTEAFF. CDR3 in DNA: TGTGCCAGCAGTTCCGACAGTAACACTGAAGCTTTCTTT.